This T cell receptor beta chain comes out of a study of blood T cell repertoires in COVID-19. Study details: T cells, B-cell-depleted T cells, or PBMCs supplied cDNA or gDNA.

The authors' processing: Scientists estimated how many nucleated cells there were by amplifying reference gene primers. Sequencing used immunoSEQ multiplex PCR; TCRdb keeps in-frame clones, though not all of them. The DNA was the basis for D and trimming; V, J and clone size are from that table. This sample has 350,000 to 450,000 clones, with roughly nine tenths found just once. Clinical history as reported by participants underpinned cohort assignment. Cohort 3 donors counted as recovered after two negative PCRs, clearance, or resolved symptoms. The sequencing sample was made of PBMCs or T cells enriched from blood (not recorded which). This clonotype was sampled from a man aged 30-40 years who had recovered from COVID-19.

CDR3 loop: CASSFRTDGYTF. CDR3 bases: TGTGCCAGCAGCTTCAGGACAGATGGCTACACCTTC. This rearrangement joins TRBV5-4 to TRBJ1-2; tentatively, D is TRBD1 (6 bases). CDR1 SGHNT and CDR2 YYREEE come from the germline V gene (reference sequence). The CDR3 covers 12 residues. V lost 2 bases to trimming and J lost 6 bases, with 8 bases between them.